This T cell receptor beta chain was observed in a study of T cell responses to AZD1222 COVID-19 vaccine. Notes on the study in general: Nearly half of the spike-specific TCRs reportedly recognize variant regions that carry no mutations.

To note about this clone: No antigen is known for it.

Data came from immunoSEQ multiplex PCR; TCRdb stores just in-frame clones and leaves some out. The table records 100,000 to 150,000 clones, 86% of them present only once. Source: peripheral blood, taken on day 0 of AZD1222 vaccination. The sequence was obtained from an adult in good health.

CDR3 coding DNA: TGCGCCAGCAGCCCGGACCTCGGCCGAACTGAAGCTTTCTTT. It codes for CASSPDLGRTEAFF. The chain has TRBV5-1 and TRBJ1-1, with no clear D. This CDR3 spans 14 amino acids. CDR1 SGHRS and CDR2 YFSETQ come from the germline V gene. Trimming pared 4 bases from V and 5 bases from J, leaving 15 bases between. Filled out from reference TRBV5-1 and TRBJ1-1, the complete variable domain reads KAGVTQTPRYLIKTRGQQVTLSCSPISGHRSVSWYQQTPGQGLQFLFEYFSETQRNKGNFPGRFSGRQFSNSRSEMNVSTLELGDSALYLCASSPDLGRTEAFFGQGTRLTVV.